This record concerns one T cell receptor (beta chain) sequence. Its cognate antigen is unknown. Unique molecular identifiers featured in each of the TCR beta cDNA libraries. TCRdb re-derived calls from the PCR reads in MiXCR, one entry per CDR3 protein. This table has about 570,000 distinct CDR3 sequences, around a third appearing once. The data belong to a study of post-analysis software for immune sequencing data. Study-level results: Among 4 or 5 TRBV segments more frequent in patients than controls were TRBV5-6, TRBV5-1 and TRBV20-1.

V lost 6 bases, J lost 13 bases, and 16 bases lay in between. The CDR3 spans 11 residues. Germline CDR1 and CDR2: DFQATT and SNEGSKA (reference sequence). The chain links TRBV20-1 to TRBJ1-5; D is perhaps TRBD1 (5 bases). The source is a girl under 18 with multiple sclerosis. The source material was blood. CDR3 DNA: TGCAGTGCGATCGGGGGGACGTCACAGCATTTT. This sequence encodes CSAIGGTSQHF.